This TCR beta chain was recorded in a study of T cell responses to AZD1222 COVID-19 vaccine. Study results and limitations: CD4 TCRs linked to vaccination spanned spike, dominating at 160-218 and 743-854. At baseline, just five to seven AZD1222 recipients tested seropositive.

Germline CDR1 and CDR2: LGHDT and YNNKEL (reference sequence). This CDR3 has 13 residues. V lost 0 bases and J lost 7, with 7 bases in between. TCRdb's copy holds only in-frame clones and misses some; the assay was immunoSEQ multiplex PCR. The sample has roughly 120,000 clones; about 92% are singletons. Points on this clone: Antigen: not known.

Sequenced material: peripheral blood, taken on day 0 of AZD1222 vaccination. The clonotype originates from an adult in good health. This rearrangement joins TRBV3-1 (or the pseudogene TRBV3-2) to TRBJ2-1; D gene uncertain. DNA of the CDR3: TGTGCCAGCAGCCAAGATATGAGAAATGAGCAGTTCTTC. It codes for CASSQDMRNEQFF.